The 2 T cell receptor beta chains presented below share a single source sample, sequenced in a study of T-cell reconstitution after alpha-beta-depleted transplantation in children. For TCRbeta, the library was prepared with unique molecular identifiers. Using its own MiXCR run on the PCR reads, TCRdb lists one record per CDR3 protein. The top ten clones hold around 2.2% of a sample with a few hundred thousand distinct CDR3 sequences, around 13% of them seen once. Sequenced here: PBMCs, mostly from graft donor cells, sampled 360 days after TCRalphabeta/CD19-depleted stem cell transplant. These TCRs come from a male patient younger than 18 who had a stem cell transplant for acute myeloid leukemia, so the T cells may come from the graft donor.

This clonotype was detected only once. The chain employs TRBV19 and TRBJ2-2; possibly TRBD1 for D (6 bases). The V gene's germline CDR1 is LNHDA and CDR2 SQIVND (reference sequence). The germline V and J ends were trimmed by 4 bases and 4 bases, with 10 bases remaining between them. The CDR3 covers 14 residues. The DNA of the CDR3 is TGTGCCAGTAGTACCAGGGGAAGCACCGGGGAGCTGTTTTTT. It translates to CASSTRGSTGELFF.

CDR3 sequence: CASSRLDSISNEKLFF. The CDR3 coding sequence is TGTGCCAGCAGTCGCCTGGACAGCATCTCTAATGAAAAACTGTTTTTT. The chain carries TRBV12-3 or TRBV12-4 and TRBJ1-4; D perhaps matches TRBD1 (6 bases). Trimming pared 5 bases from V and 3 bases from J, leaving 16 bases between. The CDR3 runs to 16 residues.